This is a list of T cell receptor beta chains from one sample in a study of blood T cells in healthy people across ages. TCRdb recomputed calls from the 5' RACE reads with MiXCR, one row per CDR3 protein. The repertoire includes 700,000 to 850,000 distinct CDR3 sequences, approximately 53% of them detected once, and approximately 40% sits in the top ten. The sample taken for sequencing was blood. The receptors originated from an elderly man in good health. Each CDR3 is given with its conserved first and last residue. D genes are given only for firm matches. Not all rows give a size; the values are once, few, many and, for expanded clones, a class.

D gene: TRBD2
clone size: few
CDR3 length: 14
J gene: TRBJ2-3
V gene: TRBV5-1
CDR3 DNA: TGCGCCAGCAGCTGGGAGGGATCCGCGGGATACGCGTATTTT
CDR3 protein: CASSWEGSAGYAYF

D gene: TRBD2
clone size: NA
CDR3 length: 12
J gene: TRBJ2-7
V gene: TRBV29-1
CDR3 DNA: TGCAGCGTTGCGGGAGGCACCTACGAGCAGTACTTC
CDR3 protein: CSVAGGTYEQYF

D gene: TRBD2
clone size: few
CDR3 length: 19
J gene: TRBJ2-4
V gene: TRBV7-2
CDR3 DNA: TGTGCCAGCAGCTTAGAAGGTCGGGCGGGAGCGTGGACCAAAAACATTCAGTACTTC
CDR3 protein: CASSLEGRAGAWTKNIQYF

D gene: NA
clone size: NA
CDR3 length: 14
J gene: TRBJ1-4
V gene: TRBV28
CDR3 DNA: TGTGCCAGCTGCTGGGGGCGAGGAAATGAAAAACTGTTTTTT
CDR3 protein: CASCWGRGNEKLFF

D gene: TRBD2
clone size: few
CDR3 length: 14
J gene: TRBJ2-7
V gene: TRBV20-1
CDR3 DNA: TGCAGTGCTATTTCGACTAGCGGGAGCTACGAGCAGTACTTC
CDR3 protein: CSAISTSGSYEQYF

D gene: NA
clone size: few
CDR3 length: 13
J gene: TRBJ1-2
V gene: TRBV29-1
CDR3 DNA: TGCAGCGTTGCCAGGACGCCTAACTATGGCTACACCTTC
CDR3 protein: CSVARTPNYGYTF

D gene: TRBD2
clone size: NA
CDR3 length: 14
J gene: TRBJ2-7
V gene: TRBV20-1
CDR3 DNA: TGCAGTGCTTGGGTAGCGGGAGAGAATAACGAGCAGTACTTC
CDR3 protein: CSAWVAGENNEQYF

D gene: TRBD2
clone size: NA
CDR3 length: 16
J gene: TRBJ2-1
V gene: TRBV20-1
CDR3 DNA: TGCAGTGTCCGGGCTTTTATCGGGAGGGCGTACAATGAGCAGTTCTTC
CDR3 protein: CSVRAFIGRAYNEQFF

D gene: TRBD2
clone size: NA
CDR3 length: 14
J gene: TRBJ2-2
V gene: TRBV29-1
CDR3 DNA: TGCAGCGTTGGCGCGGGAGGGGGCACCGGGGAGCTGTTTTTT
CDR3 protein: CSVGAGGGTGELFF

D gene: NA
clone size: NA
CDR3 length: 15
J gene: TRBJ2-7
V gene: TRBV20-1
CDR3 DNA: TGCAGTGCTAGAGATGCCGGGACTGGCGCCTACGAGCAGTACTTC
CDR3 protein: CSARDAGTGAYEQYF

D gene: TRBD2
clone size: NA
CDR3 length: 13
J gene: TRBJ2-5
V gene: TRBV6-6
CDR3 DNA: TGTGCCAGCAATGGACTAGCGGGAGAGACCCAGTACTTC
CDR3 protein: CASNGLAGETQYF

D gene: NA
clone size: NA
CDR3 length: 16
J gene: TRBJ1-2
V gene: TRBV5-1
CDR3 DNA: TGCGCCAGCAGCTCATCTACGACGGACACTAACTATGGCTACACCTTC
CDR3 protein: CASSSSTTDTNYGYTF

D gene: NA
clone size: NA
CDR3 length: 15
J gene: TRBJ2-5
V gene: TRBV9
CDR3 DNA: TGTGCCAGCAGCGCCCTCCCGGGGGCGGGCGAGACCCAGTACTTC
CDR3 protein: CASSALPGAGETQYF

D gene: TRBD2
clone size: few
CDR3 length: 17
J gene: TRBJ2-1
V gene: TRBV5-1
CDR3 DNA: TGCGCCAGCAGCTTGGAGGGGACTAGCGGGAGTTACAATGAGCAGTTCTTC
CDR3 protein: CASSLEGTSGSYNEQFF

D gene: NA
clone size: NA
CDR3 length: 13
J gene: TRBJ2-3
V gene: TRBV2
CDR3 DNA: TGTGCCAGCAGTGAAGTGTGGGCCGGGGACGCGTATTTT
CDR3 protein: CASSEVWAGDAYF

D gene: NA
clone size: few
CDR3 length: 13
J gene: TRBJ2-7
V gene: TRBV2
CDR3 DNA: TGTGCCAGCAATTTGTTCCAGGACTACGAGCAGTACTTC
CDR3 protein: CASNLFQDYEQYF